What follows are 21 T cell receptor beta chains derived from one specimen sequenced in a study of identical twins. TCRdb re-called the 5' RACE reads through MiXCR, storing one row per CDR3 protein. The sample holds 450,000 or so distinct CDR3 sequences, more than 20% seen once. These data are also associated with another study on T cells expressing NK-cell markers.

The material sequenced was CD4+ T cells sorted from blood. These receptors were taken from a woman younger than 35 in good health.

Only a few counts were recorded for this clonotype. V and J are TRBV5-1 and TRBJ2-7; 9 positions agree with TRBD1. Losses at the gene ends were 4 bases for V and 1 base for J; bases not matched to a gene: 9. CDR3 size: 16 residues. The germline V gene encodes CDR1 SGHRS and CDR2 YFSETQ. In DNA, the CDR3 is TGCGCCAGCAGCCCCGAGCGACAGGGGGGGTCCTACGAGCAGTACTTC. As protein: CASSPERQGGSYEQYF.

The chain couples TRBV4-1 to TRBJ2-3; 8 nucleotides match TRBD2. V lost 0 bases to trimming and J lost 1 base; unmatched junction nucleotides: 6. Germline loops: CDR1 MGHRA, CDR2 YSYEKL. This CDR3 comprises 17 residues. The CDR3 spells CASSQDWGGGRTDTQYF. CDR3 bases: TGCGCCAGCAGCCAAGATTGGGGCGGGGGGCGCACAGATACGCAGTATTTT.

This sequence joins TRBV7-9 and TRBJ1-2, with TRBD1 matching over 8 bases. The CDR3 loop spans 14 amino acids. Germline V gene data show CDR1 as SEHNR and CDR2 as FQNEAQ (reference sequence). J lost 4 bases, V lost 5 bases, and 6 bases had no gene match. CDR3 amino acids: CASSRGQGFYGYTF. CDR3 sequence (DNA): TGTGCCAGCAGCCGCGGACAGGGCTTCTATGGCTACACCTTC.

This clonotype was counted ten times or more. The J gene is TRBJ2-5, the V gene TRBV29-1; D is unclear. Trimming pared 3 bases from V and 0 bases from J, leaving 8 bases between. The CDR3 contains 13 residues. From germline, CDR1 is SQVTM and CDR2 ANQGSEA. CDR3 coding DNA: TGCAGCGTTGAGAAGTCCCACCAAGAGACCCAGTACTTC. Protein sequence: CSVEKSHQETQYF.

The V and J genes are TRBV21-1 and TRBJ2-7. TRBV21-1 represents a pseudogene. CDR3 size: 12 residues. The CDR3, as DNA: TGTGCCAGCAGCATTCCCCCCCACGAGCAGTACTTC. Its protein product is CASSIPPHEQYF.

The chain employs TRBV6-1 and TRBJ2-7; D might be TRBD1 (5 bases). V lost 6 bases and J 7 bases, leaving 22 bases between the germline ends. CDR1 and CDR2 from the germline V gene are MNHNS and SASEGT. The CDR3 sequence is 15 residues long. This CDR3 reads CASSQARVVLEEQYF. For the CDR3, the DNA is TGTGCCAGCAGCCAAGCCAGGGTAGTGTTGGAAGAGCAGTACTTC.

This clonotype showed up just once. This rearrangement joins TRBV11-2 to TRBJ2-1, with 10 bases identical to TRBD1. The CDR3 contains 19 residues. CDR1 and CDR2 (germline): SGHAT, FQNNGV. The junction had 15 bases not matched to a gene; V was cut back by 0 bases and J by 7 bases. The CDR3 DNA reads TGTGCCAGCAGCTTAGATTACTCCATTCCGGGACAGGGGAAGAATGAGCAGTTCTTC. Translation: CASSLDYSIPGQGKNEQFF.

The rearrangement joins TRBV28 to TRBJ2-7, with 9 bases that match TRBD1. Trimming took 4 bases from V and 3 from J; bases not matched to a gene: 7. Germline V CDR1 and CDR2: MDHEN, SYDVKM. The CDR3 totals 15 residues. DNA for the CDR3: TGTGCCAGCAGTTCCCGACAGGGGGGCTTCTACGAGCAGTACTTC. As protein: CASSSRQGGFYEQYF.

This rearrangement joins TRBV12-3 or TRBV12-4 to TRBJ1-2; D is undetermined. The CDR3 is made up of 13 amino acids. V lost 7 bases to trimming and J lost 7 bases, with 16 bases between them. The CDR3 DNA follows: TGTGCCAGCACCTTCCGAACTCTTGGTGGCTACACCTTC. Translated: CASTFRTLGGYTF.

This sequence joins TRBV6-5 and TRBJ2-1, with a weak D call TRBD2 (6 bases). CDR1 and CDR2 (germline): MNHEY, SVGAGI. Trimming stripped 0 bases from V and 4 bases from J, with 13 bases between. This CDR3 region has 16 residues. CDR3 sequence (DNA): TGTGCCAGCAGTTACTCGGCAATAGCGGATTACAATGAGCAGTTCTTC. Translated: CASSYSAIADYNEQFF.

This clonotype has a handful of counts. The chain links TRBV10-3 to TRBJ2-3, with 9 bases that match TRBD2. CDR1 ENHRY and CDR2 SYGVKD come from the germline V gene. The ends lost 4 bases at V and 3 bases at J; junction bases unmatched: 2. The CDR3 has 14 amino acids. The CDR3: CAISVTSGTDTQYF. The CDR3 bases are TGTGCCATCAGTGTAACTAGCGGGACAGATACGCAGTATTTT.

The V gene is TRBV18, the J gene TRBJ2-7; TRBD2 is a possible D gene (6 bases). The germline V and J ends were trimmed by 2 bases and 3 bases, with 11 bases remaining between them. Germline-derived CDR1 and CDR2 are KGHSH and LQKENI. The CDR3 consists of 14 residues. The CDR3 bases are TGTGCCAGCTCACCAGCTACGGGAGACTACGAGCAGTACTTC. It translates to CASSPATGDYEQYF.

This clonotype was recorded a few times. This chain connects TRBV5-1 to TRBJ2-3; TRBD2 aligns across 10 bases. This CDR3 spans 15 amino acids. Trimming removed 4 bases from V and 4 bases from J; junction bases left unmatched: 6. Germline values: CDR1 SGHRS, CDR2 YFSETQ. The CDR3 protein is CASSHTLAGADTQYF. In DNA form, the CDR3 reads TGCGCCAGCAGCCACACTCTAGCGGGGGCAGATACGCAGTATTTT. Combining the CDR3 with reference TRBV5-1 and TRBJ2-3 gives the whole variable domain KAGVTQTPRYLIKTRGQQVTLSCSPISGHRSVSWYQQTPGQGLQFLFEYFSETQRNKGNFPGRFSGRQFSNSRSEMNVSTLELGDSALYLCASSHTLAGADTQYFGPGTRLTVL.

This chain joins TRBV6-1 and TRBJ2-7, with 9 positions matching TRBD2. Germline assignment: CDR1 MNHNS and CDR2 SASEGT. With V trimmed by 8 bases and J by 4 bases, 12 bases remained unmatched. The CDR3 has 15 amino acids. The CDR3 DNA sequence: TGTGCCAGCTGGGCTAGCGGGAACTCTGTATACGAGCAGTACTTC. Its protein product is CASWASGNSVYEQYF.

The chain employs TRBV14 and TRBJ2-6, with TRBD1 as a possible D gene (5 bases). The CDR3 consists of 16 residues. Per the germline V gene, CDR1 is SGHDN and CDR2 is FVKESK. Trimming stripped 4 bases from V and 2 bases from J, with 12 bases between. CDR3 DNA: TGTGCCAGCAGCCGCAGGGAAGGCCCTGGGGCCAACGTCCTGACTTTC. Its translation: CASSRREGPGANVLTF.

The rearrangement uses TRBV20-1 and TRBJ2-1; maybe TRBD1 (5 bases). Germline-derived CDR1 and CDR2 are DFQATT and SNEGSKA (reference sequence). The CDR3 has 14 amino acids. Deletions cut 3 bases from V and 6 bases from J, with 15 bases between. The CDR3 nucleotides are TGCAGTGCTAGTGGGTGGGGCTCTAGCAATGAGCAGTTCTTC. This codes for CSASGWGSSNEQFF.

This chain connects TRBV20-1 to TRBJ1-1, with TRBD1 matching over 11 bases. The CDR3 loop spans 12 amino acids. CDR1 is DFQATT, CDR2 SNEGSKA, per germline (reference sequence). The CDR3 DNA sequence: TGCAGGGCCGGGACAGGGGGTACTGAAGCTTTCTTT. Translated, it gives CRAGTGGTEAFF.

This clonotype was recorded a few times. The rearrangement links TRBV6-6 to TRBJ2-2; D not certain. Germline CDR1 reads MNHNY; CDR2 reads SVGAGI (reference sequence). The CDR3 has 13 amino acids. V was pared by 2 bases and J by 10 bases, with 11 bases between. The CDR3 loop is CASSYRQAKELFF. The CDR3 nucleotides are TGTGCCAGCAGTTACCGCCAGGCCAAGGAGCTGTTTTTT.

This clonotype appeared a few times. This rearrangement joins TRBV12-3 or TRBV12-4 to TRBJ1-1; 7 positions agree with TRBD1. This CDR3 spans 13 amino acids. The trim removed 3 bases at V and 8 bases at J, leaving 6 bases unmatched. The CDR3 reads CASSLRGQAEAFF. For the CDR3, the DNA is TGTGCCAGCAGTTTGAGGGGGCAAGCCGAAGCTTTCTTT.

V usage is TRBV3-1 and J usage is TRBJ1-1; D remains ambiguous. With 1 base removed from V and 1 base from J, the gap between germline ends came to 4 bases. The CDR3 runs to 13 residues. Germline V gene sequence: CDR1 LGHDT, CDR2 YNNKEL (reference sequence). The CDR3 DNA is TGTGCCAGCAGCCAAGTTCGGAACACTGAAGCTTTCTTT. Its translation: CASSQVRNTEAFF.

This clonotype has only a few counts. The chain combines TRBV12-3 or TRBV12-4 with TRBJ2-1; the D gene could be TRBD1 or TRBD2 (5 bases each). Trimming pared 6 bases from V and 5 bases from J, leaving 11 bases between. The length of the CDR3 is 13 residues. DNA for the CDR3: TGTGCCAGCAGGGACGGGGCTAACAATGAGCAGTTCTTC. It is translated as CASRDGANNEQFF.